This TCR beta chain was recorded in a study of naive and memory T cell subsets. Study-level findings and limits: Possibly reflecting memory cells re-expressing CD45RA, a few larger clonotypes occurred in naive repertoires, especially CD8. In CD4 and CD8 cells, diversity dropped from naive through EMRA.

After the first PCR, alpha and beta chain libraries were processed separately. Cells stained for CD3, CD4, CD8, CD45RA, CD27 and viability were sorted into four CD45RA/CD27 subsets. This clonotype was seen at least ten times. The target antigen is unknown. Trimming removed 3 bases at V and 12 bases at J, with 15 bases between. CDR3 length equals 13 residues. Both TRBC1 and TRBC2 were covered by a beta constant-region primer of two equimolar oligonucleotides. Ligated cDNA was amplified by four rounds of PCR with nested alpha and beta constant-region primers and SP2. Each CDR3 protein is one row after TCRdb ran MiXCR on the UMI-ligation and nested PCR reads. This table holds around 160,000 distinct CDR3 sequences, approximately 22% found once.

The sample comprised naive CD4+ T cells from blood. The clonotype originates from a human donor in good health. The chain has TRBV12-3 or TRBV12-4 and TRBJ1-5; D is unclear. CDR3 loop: CASSFSVWSLQHF. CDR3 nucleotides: TGTGCCAGCAGTTTCTCGGTATGGAGTCTCCAGCATTTT.